These 18 T cell receptor beta chains share one sample of origin, sequenced in a study of CD8 T cells in ankylosing spondylitis. TCRdb reprocessed the 5' RACE reads via MiXCR and lists one record per CDR3 protein. The profile covers roughly 180,000 distinct CDR3 sequences, with roughly 12% appearing a single time and roughly 28% taken by the ten largest. Sequencing used blood, either unsorted or a sorted T cell fraction (not recorded which). The receptors derive from a male donor with ankylosing spondylitis or in good health (not recorded which).

This clonotype was seen a few times. The chain recombines TRBV20-1 with TRBJ1-2; 10 bases are shared with TRBD1. V shed 3 bases and J 7 bases; nucleotides not matched to a gene: 11. This CDR3 is built from 15 residues. CDR1 and CDR2 from the germline V gene are DFQATT and SNEGSKA (reference sequence). CDR3 coding DNA: TGCAGTGCTAGTGAGGGACAGGGGCCGAGGGGTGGCTACACCTTC. Translated, it gives CSASEGQGPRGGYTF.

This clonotype was observed at least ten times. The chain carries TRBV15 and TRBJ2-5; possible D gene TRBD1, 5 bases. V gave up 0 bases and J gave up 0 bases, with 11 bases separating them. The CDR3 has 16 residues. From germline, CDR1 is LNHNV and CDR2 YYDKDF (reference sequence). The DNA for the CDR3 is TGTGCCACCAGCAGAGATCAGGGATCCTACCAAGAGACCCAGTACTTC. Its translation is CATSRDQGSYQETQYF.

The chain couples TRBV19 to TRBJ1-2, with D perhaps TRBD1 (5 bases). The germline gives CDR1 LNHDA, CDR2 SQIVND (reference sequence). This CDR3 has 18 residues. Trimming removed 4 bases at V and 6 bases at J, with 27 bases between. The CDR3 DNA is TGTGCCAGTAGTAGAAATTTGGAGAGGGCGCAAGGAGGGGATGGCTACACCTTC. Translating it yields CASSRNLERAQGGDGYTF.

This clonotype was counted between two and nine times. The V and J genes are TRBV18 and TRBJ2-1; TRBD2 might be the D (5 bases). Germline V CDR1 and CDR2: KGHSH, LQKENI. Trimming shortened V by 2 bases and J by 4 bases, and 12 bases separated the two germline ends. The CDR3 has 15 residues. Here the CDR3 DNA reads TGTGCCAGCTCACCAATCAAAACGGGATACAATGAGCAGTTCTTC. Its protein is CASSPIKTGYNEQFF.

The sample holds many counts of this clonotype. The chain combines TRBV5-1 with TRBJ2-4, with 7 positions matching TRBD2. V dropped 4 bases and J dropped 1; count of bases not matched to a gene: 5. Germline-derived CDR1 and CDR2 are SGHRS and YFSETQ. The CDR3 runs to 15 residues. CDR3 loop: CASSRGGEAKNIQYF. The CDR3 DNA is TGCGCCAGCAGCCGTGGGGGGGAGGCCAAAAACATTCAGTACTTC.

There are a few counts of this clonotype. V usage is TRBV11-2 and J usage is TRBJ1-2; TRBD1 matches at 7 bases. V shed 6 bases, J shed 3 bases, and the junction held 10 bases outside the gene matches. Germline V CDR1 and CDR2: SGHAT, FQNNGV. This CDR3 contains 15 residues. The CDR3 protein is CASRPRQGGDYGYTF. The CDR3 DNA reads TGTGCCAGCAGGCCTAGACAGGGTGGGGACTATGGCTACACCTTC.

This clonotype has ten or more counts. The chain links TRBV29-1 to TRBJ2-5; D is perhaps TRBD1 or TRBD2 (5 bases each). The V and J ends lost 7 bases and 4 bases respectively, with 13 bases between them. CDR1 is SQVTM, CDR2 ANQGSEA, per germline. The CDR3 contains 12 residues. The CDR3, as DNA: TGCAGCGGGAAAGGTGGGGGAGAGACCCAGTACTTC. Protein: CSGKGGGETQYF.

This clonotype appeared a few times. The chain employs TRBV3-1 and TRBJ2-1; 7 nucleotides agree with TRBD2. With V trimmed by 2 bases and J by 6 bases, 1 base remained unmatched. Germline V gene sequence: CDR1 LGHDT, CDR2 YNNKEL (reference sequence). This CDR3 is 13 amino acids long. In DNA form, the CDR3 reads TGTGCCAGCAGCCAACGGGGGGTCAATGAGCAGTTCTTC. Residues: CASSQRGVNEQFF.

This clonotype was recorded a few times. V gene TRBV5-1 combines with J gene TRBJ2-2; 11 bases align to TRBD2. The V and J ends lost 2 bases and 4 bases, in that order; junction bases with no gene match: 4. CDR3 length equals 16 residues. CDR1 is SGHRS and CDR2 is YFSETQ in the germline V gene. Here the CDR3 reads CASSLLAGEGTGELFF. In DNA form, the CDR3 reads TGCGCCAGCAGCTTACTAGCGGGAGAAGGCACCGGGGAGCTGTTTTTT. Filled out from reference TRBV5-1 and TRBJ2-2, the complete variable domain reads KAGVTQTPRYLIKTRGQQVTLSCSPISGHRSVSWYQQTPGQGLQFLFEYFSETQRNKGNFPGRFSGRQFSNSRSEMNVSTLELGDSALYLCASSLLAGEGTGELFFGEGSRLTVL.

This clonotype was detected ten times or more. The gene calls are TRBV4-3 and TRBJ1-4, with a tentative D call TRBD1 (6 bases). Germline V gene sequence: CDR1 LGHNA, CDR2 YSLEER. The CDR3 contains 15 residues. V shed 5 bases and J shed 7 bases, with 17 bases lying between them. In nucleotides, the CDR3 is TGCGCCAGCAGCTATGGGTCAGGGGAGGGTGAAAAACTGTTTTTT. This codes for CASSYGSGEGEKLFF.

The sample holds many counts of this clonotype. V gene TRBV27 combines with J gene TRBJ1-2; D call uncertain. V lost 3 bases and J 4 bases, leaving 12 bases between the germline ends. The germline V gene has CDR1 MNHEY and CDR2 SMNVEV (reference sequence). This CDR3 contains 14 residues. The chain's CDR3 is CASSFEKGAYGYTF. The CDR3 bases are TGTGCCAGCAGTTTCGAGAAAGGTGCCTATGGCTACACCTTC.

This clonotype was detected many times. This chain connects TRBV15 to TRBJ2-3, with no clear D. Germline CDR1 LNHNV, CDR2 YYDKDF (reference sequence). The CDR3 runs to 17 residues. The V end was cut by 0 bases, the J end by 0 bases, with 13 bases between. Written as DNA, the CDR3 is TGTGCCACCAGCAGAGATGTGACGGGCTCTAGCACAGATACGCAGTATTTT. Translation gives CATSRDVTGSSTDTQYF.

This clonotype has at least ten counts. The chain recombines TRBV10-3 with TRBJ1-2, with D possibly being TRBD1 (5 bases). This CDR3 has 15 amino acids. The V end lost 3 bases, the J end lost 2 bases, and 13 bases lay between the germline ends. The germline gives CDR1 ENHRY, CDR2 SYGVKD. CDR3 loop: CAISDGGKRNYGYTF. Here the CDR3 DNA reads TGTGCCATCAGTGACGGGGGGAAGCGGAACTATGGCTACACCTTC.

Ten or more counts support this clonotype. This chain links TRBV4-3 with TRBJ2-3; 14 nucleotides match TRBD2. CDR3 length: 16 residues. Looked up from germline, CDR1 is LGHNA and CDR2 is YSLEER. J gave up 3 bases and V 4 bases, and 3 bases lay outside the gene matches. This chain's CDR3 is CASSPGTSGGTDTQYF. In DNA, the CDR3 is TGCGCCAGCAGCCCGGGGACTAGCGGGGGAACAGATACGCAGTATTTT.

The V call is TRBV7-2, the J call TRBJ2-7; no clear D gene. CDR3 length: 15 amino acids. Trimming stripped 5 bases from V and 2 bases from J, with 16 bases between. Germline-derived CDR1 and CDR2 are SGHTA and FQGNSA. For the CDR3, the DNA is TGTGCCAGCAGCCACTGGGCTACGCTCGCCTACGAGCAGTACTTC. Encoded protein: CASSHWATLAYEQYF.

The chain's CDR3 is CASSLGQGTNYGYTF. The CDR3 DNA reads TGTGCCAGCAGCTTAGGACAGGGGACTAACTATGGCTACACCTTC. The chain uses TRBV7-9 and TRBJ1-2; 8 nucleotides line up with TRBD1. With 1 base clipped from V and 0 bases from J, the junction kept 1 base outside the gene matches. In germline, CDR1 is SEHNR, CDR2 FQNEAQ (reference sequence). The CDR3 totals 15 residues.

The chain couples TRBV7-8 to TRBJ2-1; 12 nucleotides agree with TRBD2. The CDR3 spans 13 residues. V lost 8 bases to trimming and J lost 5 bases; unmatched junction nucleotides: 1. Germline V gives CDR1 SGHVS, CDR2 FQNEAQ. The CDR3 spells CASRLAGDNEQFF. The CDR3 DNA sequence: TGTGCCAGCCGACTAGCGGGGGACAATGAGCAGTTCTTC.

This clonotype has only a few counts. The chain has TRBV7-2 and TRBJ2-7; weak D call: TRBD1 (8 bases). Trimming cost V 3 bases and J 7 bases, with 13 bases left between them. The CDR3 totals 13 residues. Per germline, CDR1 SGHTA and CDR2 FQGNSA. For the CDR3, the DNA is TGTGCCAGCAGCTTGGCACAGGGGGGGGAGCAGTACTTC. This sequence encodes CASSLAQGGEQYF.